One sample yielded the 9 T cell receptor beta chains listed below, sequenced in a study of shared T cell receptors in the human thymus (dated by TCRdb to about 2021). The library was built by means of the immunoSEQ multiplex PCR assay. TCRdb took this table from immuneACCESS and kept in-frame rearrangements with V and J called. Such tables lack part of the clones; where checked against another copy, unresolved V genes explain under half of the gap, and the rest is unexplained. In all, the sample holds hundreds of thousands of clones, and approximately 80% of those were seen once. The ten largest clones take up approximately 0.013% of the sample. This same sample was also part of a study on human thymus T cells.

The sequenced sample consisted of thymocytes. These receptors came from a boy under two years old with a congenital heart defect. Donor details come from another sample of the same person, matched by shared clones.

This clone was seen a few times. The rearrangement joins TRBV6-6 to TRBJ2-7; 7 nucleotides agree with TRBD1. This CDR3 has 12 residues. Germline trimming cut 6 bases from V and 5 bases from J; bases unmatched to any gene: 4. Per the germline V gene, CDR1 is MNHNY and CDR2 is SVGAGI (reference sequence). CDR3 sequence reads: CASRSTGDEQYF. CDR3 nucleotides: TGTGCCAGCAGGTCCACAGGGGACGAGCAGTACTTC.

The J gene is TRBJ2-1, the V gene TRBV7-2; 8 nucleotides match TRBD2. The V gene's germline CDR1 is SGHTA and CDR2 FQGNSA. This CDR3 spans 17 amino acids. The J segment lost 3 bases and the V segment lost 1 base, leaving 8 bases of the junction unmatched. This CDR3 reads CASSLEVLAGNYNEQFF. The DNA for the CDR3 is TGTGCCAGCAGCTTAGAGGTCCTAGCGGGCAACTACAATGAGCAGTTCTTC.

Only a few counts were recorded for this clone. The chain joins TRBV19 to TRBJ2-7; possible D gene TRBD1, 6 bases. CDR3 length: 13 residues. Germline CDR1 reads LNHDA; CDR2 reads SQIVND (reference sequence). V lost 1 base and J 3 bases, leaving 7 bases between the germline ends. CDR3 bases: TGTGCCAGTAGTATAGCCAGGGGCTACGAGCAGTACTTC. It translates to CASSIARGYEQYF. The entire variable domain, with the rest obtained from reference TRBV19 and TRBJ2-7, is as follows: DGGITQSPKYLFRKEGQNVTLSCEQNLNHDAMYWYRQDPGQGLRLIYYSQIVNDFQKGDIAEGYSVSREKKESFPLTVTSAQKNPTAFYLCASSIARGYEQYFGPGTRLTVT.

The chain is built from TRBV6-1 and TRBJ1-4; D is unresolved. CDR3 length: 15 amino acids. Trimming removed 8 bases at V and 7 bases at J, with 20 bases between. Germline loops: CDR1 MNHNS, CDR2 SASEGT. The CDR3 spells CASHPHAGNLEKLFF. The DNA for the CDR3 is TGTGCCAGCCATCCCCATGCGGGAAATCTTGAAAAACTGTTTTTT.

V gene TRBV5-1 combines with J gene TRBJ1-5; 8 nucleotides agree with TRBD1. There are 17 residues in the CDR3. Trimming cost V 0 bases and J 2 bases; bases outside gene matches: 7. CDR1 SGHRS and CDR2 YFSETQ come from the germline V gene. The CDR3 region is CASSLALDRDGNQPQHF. CDR3 DNA sequence: TGCGCCAGCAGCTTGGCCTTGGACAGGGATGGCAATCAGCCCCAGCATTTT.

The chain joins TRBV6-5 to TRBJ1-1; D is perhaps TRBD1 (6 bases). CDR1 is MNHEY and CDR2 is SVGAGI in the germline V gene. The CDR3 contains 11 residues. V lost 8 bases, J lost 8 bases, and 12 bases lay in between. The CDR3 DNA follows: TGTGCCAGCCTCACACAGGGCGAAGCTTTCTTT. Residues: CASLTQGEAFF.

For the CDR3, the DNA is TGTGCCATCAGTGAGGGGCAGGGAAGAGAGACCGGGGAGCTGTTTTTT. Translated, it gives CAISEGQGRETGELFF. The chain carries TRBV10-3 and TRBJ2-2, with a possible D match to TRBD1 (5 bases). CDR1 is ENHRY and CDR2 is SYGVKD in the germline V gene. This CDR3 region has 16 residues. The V and J ends lost 2 bases and 5 bases respectively, with 15 bases between them.

This chain uses TRBV7-9 with TRBJ2-3, with no clear D. V was shortened by 1 base and J by 4 bases, with 3 bases between the two germline ends. Germline V CDR1 and CDR2: SEHNR, FQNEAQ (reference sequence). The length of the CDR3 is 12 residues. The CDR3 coding sequence is TGTGCCAGCAGCTTAGAGCCAGATACGCAGTATTTT. It specifies CASSLEPDTQYF.

This clone has just a few counts. The rearrangement uses TRBV2 and TRBJ1-5; tentative D call: TRBD1 (5 bases). The CDR3 runs to 14 residues. Germline V CDR1 and CDR2: SNHLY, FYNNEI. V dropped 4 bases and J dropped 5 bases, with 12 bases sitting between them. The CDR3 DNA reads as TGTGCCAGCAGTGTTCGGCAGGGCGATCAGCCCCAGCATTTT. Protein: CASSVRQGDQPQHF.